The rows below give T cell receptor beta chains drawn from one sample of a study of chemoradiotherapy in HPV16-positive cancers. The protocol was immunoSEQ multiplex PCR, while the TCRdb copy is restricted to in-frame clones and leaves out a portion. This sample has about 68,000 clones, with about nine tenths found just once. The sample in question was blood, obtained from a patient who underwent chemoradiotherapy. The receptors stem from a human donor with HPV-associated anogenital cancer. CDR3s include the opening cysteine and the closing phenylalanine or tryptophan.

len: 15; v_gene: TRBV6-4; j_gene: TRBJ2-3; CDR3aa: CASSDGGLGTDTQYF
len: 16; v_gene: TRBV5-1; j_gene: TRBJ2-3; CDR3aa: CASSPRLAGRGDTQYF
len: 15; v_gene: TRBV19; j_gene: TRBJ1-1; CDR3aa: CASSTARTGKTEAFF
len: 15; v_gene: TRBV19; j_gene: TRBJ1-1; CDR3aa: CASSISSTGNTEAFF
len: 13; v_gene: TRBV4-1; j_gene: TRBJ1-2; CDR3aa: CASSQDSVYGYTF
len: 14; v_gene: TRBV15; j_gene: TRBJ1-3; CDR3aa: CATSRPGPRNTIYF
len: 16; v_gene: TRBV7-6; j_gene: TRBJ1-3; CDR3aa: CASSYLQGPSGNTIYF
len: 15; v_gene: TRBV19; j_gene: TRBJ1-1; CDR3aa: CASSKQGPPNTEAFF
len: 15; v_gene: TRBV7-8; j_gene: TRBJ2-7; CDR3aa: CASSFGALSSYEQYF
len: 15; v_gene: TRBV7-9; j_gene: TRBJ2-5; CDR3aa: CASSLGVGGGETQYF
len: 11; v_gene: TRBV30; j_gene: TRBJ1-2; CDR3aa: CAYQANYGYTF
len: 17; v_gene: TRBV19; j_gene: TRBJ1-5; CDR3aa: CASRMAKGGYSNQPQHF
len: 14; v_gene: TRBV18; j_gene: TRBJ2-6; CDR3aa: CASSRDTGANVLTF
len: 14; v_gene: TRBV11-2; j_gene: TRBJ1-1; CDR3aa: CASSLELGGTEAFF
len: 12; v_gene: TRBV10-3; j_gene: TRBJ1-2; CDR3aa: CAITAANYGYTF
len: 15; v_gene: TRBV21-1; j_gene: TRBJ2-7; CDR3aa: CASSKVGTGASEQYF
len: 15; v_gene: TRBV19; j_gene: TRBJ2-7; CDR3aa: CASSENPDRSYEQYF
len: 11; v_gene: TRBV28; j_gene: TRBJ1-1; CDR3aa: CASSPGPEAFF
len: 15; v_gene: TRBV18; j_gene: TRBJ1-1; CDR3aa: CASSPGTGQNTEAFF
len: 16; v_gene: TRBV5-4; j_gene: TRBJ1-2; CDR3aa: CASSHEGTGGGYGYTF
len: 14; v_gene: TRBV30; j_gene: TRBJ1-2; CDR3aa: CAWTWARANYGYTF
len: 13; v_gene: TRBV6-1; j_gene: TRBJ1-2; CDR3aa: CASSVLGIYGYTF
len: 14; v_gene: TRBV7-9; j_gene: TRBJ1-2; CDR3aa: CASSLNRGNYGYTF
len: 15; v_gene: TRBV30; j_gene: TRBJ2-3; CDR3aa: CAWSRERGRSDTQYF
len: 13; v_gene: TRBV6-4; j_gene: TRBJ1-1; CDR3aa: CASGIGPNTEAFF
len: 13; v_gene: TRBV10-2; j_gene: TRBJ1-2; CDR3aa: CASSEGTGSGYTF
len: 11; v_gene: TRBV29-1; j_gene: TRBJ1-2; CDR3aa: CSVDWDAGYTF
len: 15; v_gene: TRBV11-1; j_gene: TRBJ2-3; CDR3aa: CASSLEGQNTDTQYF
len: 12; v_gene: TRBV19; j_gene: TRBJ2-7; CDR3aa: CASSTQGGEQYF
len: 14; v_gene: TRBV5-1; j_gene: TRBJ2-3; CDR3aa: CASSLAQGTDTQYF
len: 11; v_gene: TRBV20-1; j_gene: TRBJ1-4; CDR3aa: CSAISGEKLFF
len: 16; v_gene: TRBV7-2; j_gene: TRBJ1-2; CDR3aa: CASSLVSADGNYGYTF
len: 15; v_gene: TRBV7-7; j_gene: TRBJ1-5; CDR3aa: CASSPGTDGNQPQHF
len: 17; v_gene: TRBV28; j_gene: TRBJ1-4; CDR3aa: CASSRRAGGATNEKLFF
len: 15; v_gene: TRBV19; j_gene: TRBJ2-7; CDR3aa: CASSLGTGGPYEQYF
len: 15; v_gene: TRBV10-3; j_gene: TRBJ1-1; CDR3aa: CAISDGFEGNTEAFF
len: 15; v_gene: TRBV5-1; j_gene: TRBJ1-6; CDR3aa: CASSPWEQSNSPLHF
len: 14; v_gene: TRBV6-6; j_gene: TRBJ1-5; CDR3aa: CASSHDRGNQPQHF
len: 14; v_gene: TRBV6-5; j_gene: TRBJ2-3; CDR3aa: CASSWSTSTDTQYF
len: 17; v_gene: TRBV27; j_gene: TRBJ2-6; CDR3aa: CASSLSPFYSGANVLTF
len: 11; v_gene: TRBV6-5; j_gene: TRBJ1-1; CDR3aa: CATTMNTEAFF
len: 15; v_gene: TRBV6-4; j_gene: TRBJ2-1; CDR3aa: CASSSGGISYNEQFF
len: 14; v_gene: TRBV28; j_gene: TRBJ2-6; CDR3aa: CASNFAGGANVLTF
len: 15; v_gene: TRBV10-3; j_gene: TRBJ2-1; CDR3aa: CAISEFQGSYNEQFF
len: 16; v_gene: TRBV19; j_gene: TRBJ1-3; CDR3aa: CASSILAAGSGNTIYF
len: 13; v_gene: TRBV19; j_gene: TRBJ1-2; CDR3aa: CASTKDKGYGYTF
len: 15; v_gene: TRBV27; j_gene: TRBJ2-3; CDR3aa: CASRADGYYTDTQYF
len: 14; v_gene: TRBV2; j_gene: TRBJ1-5; CDR3aa: CASSSQGVNQPQHF
len: 14; v_gene: TRBV5-5; j_gene: TRBJ1-1; CDR3aa: CASSFRVLNTEAFF
len: 16; v_gene: TRBV28; j_gene: TRBJ2-3; CDR3aa: CASSSPSRGVTDTQYF
len: 15; v_gene: TRBV7-2; j_gene: TRBJ1-4; CDR3aa: CASSLVWGTNEKLFF
len: 15; v_gene: TRBV2; j_gene: TRBJ2-7; CDR3aa: CATHKDRGGSYEQYF
len: 14; v_gene: TRBV28; j_gene: TRBJ1-4; CDR3aa: CASGLTGALEKLFF
len: 14; v_gene: TRBV28; j_gene: TRBJ2-7; CDR3aa: CASSLRTGNYEQYF
len: 13; v_gene: TRBV27; j_gene: TRBJ1-5; CDR3aa: CASSLVTNQPQHF
len: 14; v_gene: TRBV28; j_gene: TRBJ2-7; CDR3aa: CASSSLRGPYEQYF
len: 14; v_gene: TRBV19; j_gene: TRBJ2-1; CDR3aa: CATRADRANNEQFF